The source of this TCR beta chain is a study of OX40 agonist ivuxolimab in advanced cancers. Across the study: Patients were roughly 87% male with ages roughly 20 to 90, mean around 61. Eligibility admitted prior anti-PD-1, anti-PD-L1 or anti-CTLA-4 therapy; approximately 40% had some.

Points from the study as a whole: In the 0.1-3.0 mg/kg groups, partial responders showed among the lowest expansion. At doses 0.1 to 3.0 mg/kg, CD4+ and CD8+ clones expanded.

About this clone itself: Its antigen is unknown.

The germline V and J ends were trimmed by 2 bases and 6 bases, with 10 bases remaining between them. CDR1 and CDR2 (germline): MNHNY, SVGAGI (reference sequence). This CDR3 is built from 14 residues. The protocol was immunoSEQ multiplex PCR, while the TCRdb copy is restricted to in-frame clones and leaves out a portion. The sample has about 94,000 clones; around nine tenths are singletons. The material sequenced was CD4+ or CD8+ T cells sorted from blood, taken in a trial of the OX40 agonist ivuxolimab. The J gene is TRBJ1-4, the V gene TRBV6-6; D is undetermined. The sequence derives from an adult with an advanced solid tumor such as melanoma, head and neck, liver or kidney cancer. As DNA, the CDR3 is TGTGCCAGCAGTTACCGCGTAGTAGATGAAAAACTGTTTTTT. This encodes CASSYRVVDEKLFF.